This T cell receptor beta chain is drawn from a study of post-analysis software for immune sequencing data. Trimming removed 4 bases at V and 4 bases at J, with 7 bases between. CDR3 length: 12 amino acids. CDR1 is SGHRS, CDR2 YFSETQ, per germline. TCR beta cDNA libraries included unique molecular identifiers. TCRdb re-called the PCR reads with MiXCR, one entry per CDR3 protein. Among roughly 540,000 distinct CDR3 sequences listed, about a third were seen once. Regarding this clonotype: Its matching antigen is unknown.

Study-level results: There were five TRBV segments more frequent in patients than controls, and TRBV5-6, TRBV5-1 and TRBV20-1 were among them.

The receptor was isolated from a girl under 18 with multiple sclerosis. The chain joins TRBV5-1 to TRBJ2-3; D gene ambiguous. Sequenced sample: blood. The CDR3 coding sequence is TGCGCCAGCAGCGTAAACTCAGATACGCAGTATTTT. Translation: CASSVNSDTQYF.